One and the same sample provided the 3 T cell receptor beta chains below, sequenced in a study of fetal regulatory T cell absence and autoimmunity. The data were produced by immunoSEQ multiplex PCR, yet TCRdb's version contains in-frame clones alone and is incomplete. The top ten clones hold roughly 2% of a sample with 95,000 to 100,000 clones, 55% to 75% of them seen once. Sequencing was carried out using pancreas tissue. The origin of the receptors is a male donor with IPEX syndrome.

This clone showed up just a few times. The chain employs TRBV2 and TRBJ2-7, with 9 bases fitting TRBD2. CDR3 length: 14 amino acids. From germline, CDR1 is SNHLY and CDR2 FYNNEI. The V gene end was trimmed by 5 bases and the J gene end by 4 bases; junction bases not matched to a gene: 6. As DNA, the CDR3 is TGTGCCAGCAGTCCCCTAGCGGGACGGTACGAGCAGTACTTC. It is translated as CASSPLAGRYEQYF.

This rearrangement joins TRBV5-1 to TRBJ1-2, with D perhaps TRBD1 (6 bases). Trimming pared 1 base from V and 4 bases from J, leaving 8 bases between. Germline V lookup: CDR1 SGHRS, CDR2 YFSETQ. The CDR3 extends over 13 amino acids. CDR3 nucleotide sequence: TGCGCCAGCAGCTTGACGGACAGCTATGGCTACACCTTC. This sequence encodes CASSLTDSYGYTF. Full variable domain (rest looked up from reference TRBV5-1 and TRBJ1-2): KAGVTQTPRYLIKTRGQQVTLSCSPISGHRSVSWYQQTPGQGLQFLFEYFSETQRNKGNFPGRFSGRQFSNSRSEMNVSTLELGDSALYLCASSLTDSYGYTFGSGTRLTVV.

The chain recombines TRBV18 with TRBJ2-7; 14 bases are shared with TRBD2. The CDR3 spans 15 residues. Per germline, CDR1 KGHSH and CDR2 LQKENI. V lost 4 bases, J lost 10 bases, and 9 bases stayed unmatched. The CDR3 sequence is CASSLGTSGSNQQYF. CDR3 coding DNA: TGTGCCAGCTCACTAGGGACTAGCGGGAGTAATCAACAGTACTTC.